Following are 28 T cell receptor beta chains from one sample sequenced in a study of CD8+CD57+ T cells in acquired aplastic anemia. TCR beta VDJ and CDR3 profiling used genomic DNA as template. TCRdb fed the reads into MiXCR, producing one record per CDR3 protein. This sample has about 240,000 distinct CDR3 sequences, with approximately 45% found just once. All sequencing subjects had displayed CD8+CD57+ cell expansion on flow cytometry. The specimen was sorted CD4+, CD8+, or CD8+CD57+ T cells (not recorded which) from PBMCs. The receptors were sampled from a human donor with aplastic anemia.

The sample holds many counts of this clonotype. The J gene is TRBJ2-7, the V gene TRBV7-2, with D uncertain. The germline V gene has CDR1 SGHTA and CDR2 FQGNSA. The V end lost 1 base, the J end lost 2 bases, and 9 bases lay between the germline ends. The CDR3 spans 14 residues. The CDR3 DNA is TGTGCCAGCAGCTTAGATGGGTTTACCTACGAGCAGTACTTC. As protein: CASSLDGFTYEQYF.

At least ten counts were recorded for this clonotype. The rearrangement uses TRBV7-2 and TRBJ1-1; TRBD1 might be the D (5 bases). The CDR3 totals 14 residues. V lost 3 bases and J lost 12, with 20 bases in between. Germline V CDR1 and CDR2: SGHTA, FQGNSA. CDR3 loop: CASSFPKYGGTTFF. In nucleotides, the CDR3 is TGTGCCAGCAGCTTCCCGAAGTACGGGGGTACGACTTTCTTT.

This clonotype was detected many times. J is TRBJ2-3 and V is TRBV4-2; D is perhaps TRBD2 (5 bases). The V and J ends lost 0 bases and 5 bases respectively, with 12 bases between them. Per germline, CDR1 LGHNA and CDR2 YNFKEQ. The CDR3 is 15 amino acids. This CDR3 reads CASSQEGVEEDTQYF. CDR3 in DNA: TGTGCCAGCAGCCAAGAGGGAGTAGAGGAAGATACGCAGTATTTT.

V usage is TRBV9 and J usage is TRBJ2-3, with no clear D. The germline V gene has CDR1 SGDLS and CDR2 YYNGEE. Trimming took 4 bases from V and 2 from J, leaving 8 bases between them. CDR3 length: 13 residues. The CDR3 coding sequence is TGTGCCAGCAGCAGAGTGGCCACAGATACGCAGTATTTT. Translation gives CASSRVATDTQYF.

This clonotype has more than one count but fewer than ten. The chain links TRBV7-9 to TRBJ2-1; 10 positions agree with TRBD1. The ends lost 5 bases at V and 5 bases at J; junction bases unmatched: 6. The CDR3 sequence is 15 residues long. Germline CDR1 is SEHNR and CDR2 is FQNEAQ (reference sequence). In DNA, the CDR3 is TGTGCCAGCAGCCGCCGGGACAGGGGTCACAATGAGCAGTTCTTC. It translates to CASSRRDRGHNEQFF.

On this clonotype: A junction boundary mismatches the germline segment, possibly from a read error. CDR3 in amino acids: CAVSLPLAPYGYTF. The CDR3 region has the DNA TGTGCCGTCAGTCTACCCTTAGCCCCTTATGGCTACACCTTC. This chain connects TRBV10-3 to TRBJ1-2; D gene uncertain. This CDR3 region has 14 residues. Germline CDR1 reads ENHRY; CDR2 reads SYGVKD.

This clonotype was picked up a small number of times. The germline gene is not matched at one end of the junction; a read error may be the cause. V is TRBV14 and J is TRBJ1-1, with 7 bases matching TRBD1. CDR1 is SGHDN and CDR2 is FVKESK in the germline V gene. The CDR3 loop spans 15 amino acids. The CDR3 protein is CASSNPRQGSTEAFF. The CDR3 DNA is TGTGCCAGCAGTAACCCGAGACAGGGTTCCACTGAGGCTTTCTTT. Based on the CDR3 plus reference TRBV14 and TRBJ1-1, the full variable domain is EAGVTQFPSHSVIEKGQTVTLRCDPISGHDNLYWYRRVMGKEIKFLLHFVKESKQDESGMPNNRFLAERTGGTYSTLKVQPAELEDSGVYFCASSNPRQGSTEAFFGQGTRLTVV.

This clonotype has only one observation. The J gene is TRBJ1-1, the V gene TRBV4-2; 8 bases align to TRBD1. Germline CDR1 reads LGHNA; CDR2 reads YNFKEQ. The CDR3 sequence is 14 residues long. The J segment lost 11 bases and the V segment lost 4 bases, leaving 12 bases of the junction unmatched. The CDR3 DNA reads TGTGCCAGCAGCCCTGCCTTCAGGACAGGGAAGGCTTTCTTT. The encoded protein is CASSPAFRTGKAFF.

In DNA form, the CDR3 reads TGTGCCAGCAGCCGACGACGGGGTTGGATAGATACGCAGTATTTT. Protein product: CASSRRRGWIDTQYF. The V gene is TRBV3-1, the J gene TRBJ2-3; a possible D gene is TRBD2 (5 bases). The germline V and J ends were trimmed by 4 bases and 5 bases, with 16 bases remaining between them. CDR1 and CDR2 (germline): LGHDT, YNNKEL (reference sequence). This CDR3 region has 15 residues.

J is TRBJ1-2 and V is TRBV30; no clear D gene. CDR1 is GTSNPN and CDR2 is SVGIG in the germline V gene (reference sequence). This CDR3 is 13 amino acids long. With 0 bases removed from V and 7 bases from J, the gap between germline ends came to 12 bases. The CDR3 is CAWSVGGGRGYTF. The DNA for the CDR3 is TGTGCCTGGAGTGTGGGAGGCGGCCGTGGCTACACCTTC.

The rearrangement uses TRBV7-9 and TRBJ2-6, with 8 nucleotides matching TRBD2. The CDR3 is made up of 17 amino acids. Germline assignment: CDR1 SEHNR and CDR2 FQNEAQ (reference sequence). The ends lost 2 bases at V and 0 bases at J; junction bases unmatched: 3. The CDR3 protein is CASSLLAGGSGANVLTF. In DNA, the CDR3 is TGTGCCAGCAGCTTACTGGCGGGAGGCTCTGGGGCCAACGTCCTGACTTTC. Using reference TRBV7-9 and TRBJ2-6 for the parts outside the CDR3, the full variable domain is DTGVSQNPRHKITKRGQNVTFRCDPISEHNRLYWYRQTLGQGPEFLTYFQNEAQLEKSRLLSDRFSAERPKGSFSTLEIQRTEQGDSAMYLCASSLLAGGSGANVLTFGAGSRLTVL.

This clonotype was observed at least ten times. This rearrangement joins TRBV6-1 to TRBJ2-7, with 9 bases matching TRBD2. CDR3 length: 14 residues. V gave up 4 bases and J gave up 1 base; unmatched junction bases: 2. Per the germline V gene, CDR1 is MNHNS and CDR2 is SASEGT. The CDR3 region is CASSGTSASYEQYF. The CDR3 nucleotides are TGTGCCAGCAGTGGGACTAGCGCTTCCTACGAGCAGTACTTC.

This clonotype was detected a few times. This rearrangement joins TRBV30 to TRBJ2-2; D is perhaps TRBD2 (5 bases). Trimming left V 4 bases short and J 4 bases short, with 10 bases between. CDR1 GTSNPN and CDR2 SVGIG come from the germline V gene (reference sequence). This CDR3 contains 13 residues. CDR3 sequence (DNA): TGTGCCTGGACCACCCGGGGCACCGGGGAGCTGTTTTTT. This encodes CAWTTRGTGELFF.

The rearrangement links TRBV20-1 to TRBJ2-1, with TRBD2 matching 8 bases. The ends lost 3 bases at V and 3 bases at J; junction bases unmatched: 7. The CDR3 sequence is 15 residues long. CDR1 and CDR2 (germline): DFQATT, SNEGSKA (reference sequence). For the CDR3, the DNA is TGCAGTGCTAGGGGGACGGGACTAGACTACAATGAGCAGTTCTTC. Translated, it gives CSARGTGLDYNEQFF.

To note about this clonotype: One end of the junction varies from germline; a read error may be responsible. CDR3 sequence reads: CSASIYGDRGGNHPQHF. Written as DNA, the CDR3 is TGCAGTGCTAGCATTTACGGGGACAGGGGAGGGAATCATCCCCAGCATTTT. The J gene is TRBJ1-5, the V gene TRBV20-1, with TRBD1 matching over 10 bases. Germline assignment: CDR1 DFQATT and CDR2 SNEGSKA (reference sequence). The CDR3 is 17 amino acids.

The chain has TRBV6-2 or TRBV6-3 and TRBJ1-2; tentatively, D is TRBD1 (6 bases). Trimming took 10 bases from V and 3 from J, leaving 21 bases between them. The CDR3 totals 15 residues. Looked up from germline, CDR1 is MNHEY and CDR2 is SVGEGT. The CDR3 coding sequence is TGTGCCACCACCCCCGGGACATCAATGTACTATGGCTACACCTTC. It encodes CATTPGTSMYYGYTF.

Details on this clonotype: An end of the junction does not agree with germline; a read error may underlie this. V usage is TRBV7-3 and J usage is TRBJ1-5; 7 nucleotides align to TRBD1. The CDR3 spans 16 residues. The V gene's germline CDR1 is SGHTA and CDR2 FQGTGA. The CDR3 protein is CASSPPGTASIQPQHF. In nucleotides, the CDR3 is TGTGCCAGCAGCCCCCCGGGGACAGCCAGCATTCAGCCCCAGCATTTT.

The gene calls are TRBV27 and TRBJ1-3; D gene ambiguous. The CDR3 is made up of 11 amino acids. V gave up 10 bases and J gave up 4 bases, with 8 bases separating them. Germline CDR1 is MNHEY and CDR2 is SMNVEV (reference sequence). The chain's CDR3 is CATRTGNTIYF. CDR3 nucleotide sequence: TGTGCCACTAGAACCGGAAACACCATATATTTT.

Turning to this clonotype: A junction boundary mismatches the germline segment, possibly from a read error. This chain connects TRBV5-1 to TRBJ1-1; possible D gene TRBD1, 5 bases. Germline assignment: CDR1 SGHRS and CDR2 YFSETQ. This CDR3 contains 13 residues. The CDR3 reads CASSLGGNTEVFF. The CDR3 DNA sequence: TGTGCCAGCAGCTTGGGGGGGAACACTGAAGTTTTCTTT.

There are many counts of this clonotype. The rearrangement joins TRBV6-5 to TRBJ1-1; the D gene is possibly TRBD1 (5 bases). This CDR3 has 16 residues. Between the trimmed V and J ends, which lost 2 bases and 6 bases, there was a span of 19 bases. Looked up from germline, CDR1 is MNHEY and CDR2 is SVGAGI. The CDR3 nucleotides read TGTGCCAGCAGTTACGCGTTAACCGGGGGACGCTCTGAAGCTTTCTTT. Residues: CASSYALTGGRSEAFF.

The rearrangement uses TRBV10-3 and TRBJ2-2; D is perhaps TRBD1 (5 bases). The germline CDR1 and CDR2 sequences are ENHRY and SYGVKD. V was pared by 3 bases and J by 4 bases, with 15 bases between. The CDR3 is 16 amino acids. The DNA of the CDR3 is TGTGCCATCAGTGAAAAGACGGCAAGGGGCACCGGGGAGCTGTTTTTT. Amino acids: CAISEKTARGTGELFF.

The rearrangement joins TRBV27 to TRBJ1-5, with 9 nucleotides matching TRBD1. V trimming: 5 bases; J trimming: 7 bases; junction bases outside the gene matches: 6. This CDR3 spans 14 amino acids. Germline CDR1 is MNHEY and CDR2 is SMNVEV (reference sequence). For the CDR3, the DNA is TGTGCCAGCAGTACCGGGACAGGGATACAGCCCCAGCATTTT. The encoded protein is CASSTGTGIQPQHF.

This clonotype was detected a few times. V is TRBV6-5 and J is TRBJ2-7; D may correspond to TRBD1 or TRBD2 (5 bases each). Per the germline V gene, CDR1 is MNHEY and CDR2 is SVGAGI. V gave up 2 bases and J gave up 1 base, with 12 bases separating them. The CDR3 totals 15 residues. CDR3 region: CASSYRGANSYEQYF. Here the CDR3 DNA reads TGTGCCAGCAGTTACCGAGGGGCCAATTCCTACGAGCAGTACTTC.

CDR3 amino acids: CASSSRDSRNPDTQYF. In nucleotides, the CDR3 is TGTGCCAGCAGTTCCCGGGACTCCCGAAACCCAGATACGCAGTATTTT. This chain joins TRBV12-3 or TRBV12-4 and TRBJ2-3, with D tentatively TRBD2 (6 bases). V lost 4 bases, J lost 4 bases, and 18 bases lay in between. The length of the CDR3 is 16 residues.

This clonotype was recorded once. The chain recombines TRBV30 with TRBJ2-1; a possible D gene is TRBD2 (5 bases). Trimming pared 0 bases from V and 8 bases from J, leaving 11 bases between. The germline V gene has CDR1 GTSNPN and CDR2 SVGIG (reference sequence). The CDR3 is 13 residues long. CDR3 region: CAWSVRLSHEQFF. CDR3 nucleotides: TGTGCCTGGAGTGTACGACTATCCCATGAGCAGTTCTTC.

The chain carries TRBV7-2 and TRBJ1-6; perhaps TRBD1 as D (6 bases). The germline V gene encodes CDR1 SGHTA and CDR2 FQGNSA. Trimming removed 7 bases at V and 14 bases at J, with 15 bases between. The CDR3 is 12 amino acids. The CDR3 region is CASTQQGGALHF. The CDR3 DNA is TGTGCCAGCACCCAACAGGGAGGGGCCCTCCACTTT.

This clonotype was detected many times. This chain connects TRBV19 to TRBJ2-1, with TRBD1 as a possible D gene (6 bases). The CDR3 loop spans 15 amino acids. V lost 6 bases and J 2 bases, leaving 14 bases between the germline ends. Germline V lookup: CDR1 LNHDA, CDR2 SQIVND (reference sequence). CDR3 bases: TGTGCCAGTAGCGAGGACAGTGCCACCTACAATGAGCAGTTCTTC. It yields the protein CASSEDSATYNEQFF. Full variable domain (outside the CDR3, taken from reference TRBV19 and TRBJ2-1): DGGITQSPKYLFRKEGQNVTLSCEQNLNHDAMYWYRQDPGQGLRLIYYSQIVNDFQKGDIAEGYSVSREKKESFPLTVTSAQKNPTAFYLCASSEDSATYNEQFFGPGTRLTVL.

The DNA of the CDR3 is TGCAGCGTTGATGGAGGACAGGGTTACAATGAGCAGTTCTTC. Translation: CSVDGGQGYNEQFF. The chain is built from TRBV29-1 and TRBJ2-1; TRBD1 matches at 8 bases. Germline trimming cut 3 bases from V and 4 bases from J; bases unmatched to any gene: 5. The CDR3 contains 14 residues. Germline loops: CDR1 SQVTM, CDR2 ANQGSEA.